A selection of T cell receptor beta chains follows, all from one sample in a study of T cell changes during pregnancy in multiple sclerosis. The repertoire was sequenced with immunoSEQ multiplex PCR; TCRdb's copy has only in-frame clones and lacks some. This sample has under 75,000 clones, with 92% found just once. Specimen: peripheral blood, collected in the third trimester of pregnancy. These receptors were taken from a female donor in good health, enrolled as a control in a pregnancy study. Each CDR3 is given with its conserved first and last residue. Fields, in order: clone size, D gene, V gene, J gene, CDR3 protein, CDR3 DNA. The D gene is left open where the match is weak. The listing skips clone size in some rows; elsewhere it reads once, few, many or a size class.

clone_size: .
d_call: .
v_call: TRBV30
j_call: TRBJ2-7
cdr3_aa: CAWSPGTSEQYF
cdr3_nt: TGTGCCTGGAGTCCCGGGACTTCAGAGCAGTACTTC

clone_size: .
d_call: .
v_call: TRBV7-2
j_call: TRBJ1-1
cdr3_aa: CASSFLPRGGSTEAFF
cdr3_nt: TGTGCCAGCAGCTTCCTCCCCCGTGGGGGGTCCACTGAAGCTTTCTTT

clone_size: .
d_call: .
v_call: TRBV28
j_call: TRBJ2-3
cdr3_aa: CASSSGLNPSTDTQYF
cdr3_nt: TGTGCCAGCAGTTCCGGACTGAACCCTAGCACAGATACGCAGTATTTT

clone_size: .
d_call: TRBD2
v_call: TRBV6-5
j_call: TRBJ2-3
cdr3_aa: CASSYLPAGGTDTQYF
cdr3_nt: TGTGCCAGCAGTTACCTGCCAGCGGGGGGTACAGATACGCAGTATTTT

clone_size: .
d_call: TRBD2
v_call: TRBV12-5
j_call: TRBJ2-1
cdr3_aa: CASRVAGGAYNEQFF
cdr3_nt: TGTGCTAGTAGGGTAGCGGGAGGGGCCTACAATGAGCAGTTCTTC

clone_size: .
d_call: .
v_call: TRBV19
j_call: TRBJ2-3
cdr3_aa: CASAGALRGGTQYF
cdr3_nt: TGTGCCAGCGCCGGAGCCTTAAGGGGTGGAACGCAGTATTTT

clone_size: .
d_call: .
v_call: TRBV5-1
j_call: TRBJ2-3
cdr3_aa: CASKSGLYF
cdr3_nt: TGCGCCAGCAAGTCCGGACTGTATTTT

clone_size: .
d_call: .
v_call: TRBV7-9
j_call: TRBJ1-3
cdr3_aa: CASSLLGAPGNTIYF
cdr3_nt: TGTGCCAGCAGCTTACTAGGGGCGCCGGGAAACACCATATATTTT

clone_size: once
d_call: TRBD1
v_call: TRBV2
j_call: TRBJ2-7
cdr3_aa: CASSESQGAVYEQYF
cdr3_nt: TGTGCCAGCAGTGAGTCACAGGGGGCAGTCTACGAGCAGTACTTC

clone_size: .
d_call: TRBD1
v_call: TRBV5-4
j_call: TRBJ2-7
cdr3_aa: CASIRQGSYEQYF
cdr3_nt: TGTGCCAGCATACGACAGGGGTCCTACGAGCAGTACTTC

clone_size: .
d_call: .
v_call: TRBV7-8
j_call: TRBJ1-3
cdr3_aa: CASSLGTPRSGNTIYF
cdr3_nt: TGTGCCAGCAGCTTAGGGACACCCCGCTCTGGAAACACCATATATTTT

clone_size: .
d_call: .
v_call: TRBV5-1
j_call: TRBJ2-7
cdr3_aa: CASSLDWSYEQYF
cdr3_nt: TGCGCCAGCAGCCTGGACTGGTCCTACGAGCAGTACTTC

clone_size: .
d_call: TRBD1
v_call: TRBV6-7
j_call: TRBJ1-3
cdr3_aa: CASSYFDRGDTIYF
cdr3_nt: TGTGCCAGCAGTTACTTTGACAGGGGTGACACCATATATTTT

clone_size: .
d_call: TRBD2
v_call: TRBV7-2
j_call: TRBJ2-1
cdr3_aa: CASSLGLAGAVEQFF
cdr3_nt: TGTGCCAGCAGCTTGGGACTAGCGGGAGCCGTTGAGCAGTTCTTC

clone_size: .
d_call: TRBD2
v_call: TRBV5-6
j_call: TRBJ2-7
cdr3_aa: CASNQLQGTSGRISYEQYF
cdr3_nt: TGTGCCAGCAACCAACTGCAGGGGACTAGCGGGAGGATCTCCTACGAGCAGTACTTC

clone_size: .
d_call: .
v_call: TRBV7-2
j_call: TRBJ2-1
cdr3_aa: CASRPLLGNSYNEQFF
cdr3_nt: TGTGCCAGCAGGCCTCTTCTGGGCAACTCCTACAATGAGCAGTTCTTC

clone_size: .
d_call: .
v_call: TRBV7-2
j_call: TRBJ1-2
cdr3_aa: CASSLQGSVIYGYTF
cdr3_nt: TGTGCCAGCAGCTTACAGGGGTCCGTCATCTATGGCTACACCTTC

clone_size: .
d_call: TRBD1
v_call: TRBV6-6
j_call: TRBJ2-2
cdr3_aa: CASSPGGGPNTGELFF
cdr3_nt: TGTGCCAGCAGCCCAGGGGGCGGCCCGAACACCGGGGAGCTGTTTTTT

clone_size: once
d_call: .
v_call: TRBV21-1
j_call: TRBJ1-2
cdr3_aa: CASSKLQGFNYGYTF
cdr3_nt: TGTGCCAGCAGCAAATTACAGGGATTCAACTATGGCTACACCTTC

clone_size: .
d_call: TRBD2
v_call: TRBV29-1
j_call: TRBJ2-1
cdr3_aa: CSVERRASGGIYNEQFF
cdr3_nt: TGCAGCGTTGAACGTAGGGCTAGCGGGGGTATATACAATGAGCAGTTCTTC

clone_size: .
d_call: TRBD1
v_call: TRBV9
j_call: TRBJ2-6
cdr3_aa: CASSVGQGRVSGANVLTF
cdr3_nt: TGTGCCAGCAGCGTCGGACAGGGAAGGGTGTCTGGGGCCAACGTCCTGACTTTC

clone_size: .
d_call: .
v_call: TRBV4-1
j_call: TRBJ2-7
cdr3_aa: CASSQDVGHEQYF
cdr3_nt: TGCGCCAGCAGCCAAGACGTTGGGCACGAGCAGTACTTC

clone_size: .
d_call: .
v_call: TRBV7-3
j_call: TRBJ2-7
cdr3_aa: CASGRGFNDEQYF
cdr3_nt: TGTGCCAGCGGCCGGGGGTTCAACGACGAGCAGTACTTC

clone_size: .
d_call: .
v_call: TRBV7-8
j_call: TRBJ1-5
cdr3_aa: CASSPPMAGALNSNQPQHF
cdr3_nt: TGTGCCAGCAGCCCCCCAATGGCAGGGGCTTTAAATAGCAATCAGCCCCAGCATTTT

clone_size: .
d_call: .
v_call: TRBV2
j_call: TRBJ2-7
cdr3_aa: CATEGSVGYEQYF
cdr3_nt: TGTGCCACGGAGGGGAGTGTAGGTTACGAGCAGTACTTC

clone_size: .
d_call: .
v_call: TRBV4-1
j_call: TRBJ1-5
cdr3_aa: CASSQVPGTGTQHF
cdr3_nt: TGCGCCAGCAGCCAAGTCCCAGGGACTGGGACTCAGCATTTT